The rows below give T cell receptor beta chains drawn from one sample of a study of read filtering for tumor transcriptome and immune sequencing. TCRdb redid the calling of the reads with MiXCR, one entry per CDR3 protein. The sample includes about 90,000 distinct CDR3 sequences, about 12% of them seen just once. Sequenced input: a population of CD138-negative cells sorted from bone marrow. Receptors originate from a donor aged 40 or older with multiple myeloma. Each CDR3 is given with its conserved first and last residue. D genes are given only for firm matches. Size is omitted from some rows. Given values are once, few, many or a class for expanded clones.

CDR3aa: CASSRGGRGNEQFF
CDR3nt: TGTGCCAGCAGCCGCGGGGGGCGGGGCAATGAGCAGTTCTTC
d_gene: TRBD2
abundance: few
v_gene: TRBV6-6
j_gene: TRBJ2-1

CDR3aa: CASSTYQETQYF
CDR3nt: TGTGCCAGCAGCACGTACCAAGAGACCCAGTACTTC
d_gene: -
abundance: many
v_gene: TRBV12-3/TRBV12-4
j_gene: TRBJ2-5

CDR3aa: CASSYRAGSGNTIYF
CDR3nt: TGTGCCAGCAGTTACAGGGCAGGCTCTGGAAACACCATATATTTT
d_gene: -
abundance: -
v_gene: TRBV6-5
j_gene: TRBJ1-3

CDR3aa: CASSKDGGQETQYF
CDR3nt: TGTGCCAGCAGCAAGGACGGGGGACAAGAGACCCAGTACTTC
d_gene: -
abundance: many
v_gene: TRBV5-4
j_gene: TRBJ2-5

CDR3aa: CSARDDSSSYNEQFF
CDR3nt: TGCAGTGCTAGAGATGACTCAAGCTCCTACAATGAGCAGTTCTTC
d_gene: -
abundance: many
v_gene: TRBV20-1
j_gene: TRBJ2-1

CDR3aa: CASSADTGGQAFF
CDR3nt: TGTGCCAGCAGCGCAGATACAGGGGGCCAAGCTTTCTTT
d_gene: TRBD1
abundance: few
v_gene: TRBV9
j_gene: TRBJ1-1

CDR3aa: CASSRTGQGYTEAFF
CDR3nt: TGTGCCAGCAGCCGAACCGGACAGGGTTACACTGAAGCTTTCTTT
d_gene: TRBD1
abundance: few
v_gene: TRBV3-1
j_gene: TRBJ1-1

CDR3aa: CASSSTHTEAFF
CDR3nt: TGTGCCAGCAGCAGCACTCACACTGAAGCTTTCTTT
d_gene: -
abundance: many
v_gene: TRBV28
j_gene: TRBJ1-1

CDR3aa: CASSMTSGGYNEQFF
CDR3nt: TGTGCCAGCAGTATGACTAGCGGGGGTTACAATGAGCAGTTCTTC
d_gene: TRBD2
abundance: many
v_gene: TRBV7-2
j_gene: TRBJ2-1

CDR3aa: CASSLTNTGELFF
CDR3nt: TGTGCCAGCAGTTTGACGAACACCGGGGAGCTGTTTTTT
d_gene: -
abundance: many
v_gene: TRBV12-3/TRBV12-4
j_gene: TRBJ2-2

CDR3aa: CASSLEPGQGFNEQFF
CDR3nt: TGCGCCAGCAGCTTGGAACCGGGACAGGGGTTCAATGAGCAGTTCTTC
d_gene: TRBD1
abundance: many
v_gene: TRBV5-1
j_gene: TRBJ2-1

CDR3aa: CAILAGVTGELFF
CDR3nt: TGTGCCATCCTAGCGGGAGTCACCGGGGAGCTGTTTTTT
d_gene: TRBD2
abundance: many
v_gene: TRBV10-3
j_gene: TRBJ2-2

CDR3aa: CASSVRWGNTEAFF
CDR3nt: TGTGCCAGCAGTGTCAGGTGGGGGAACACTGAAGCTTTCTTT
d_gene: -
abundance: -
v_gene: TRBV2
j_gene: TRBJ1-1

CDR3aa: CASSDSTTGKHGYTF
CDR3nt: TGTGCCAGCAGTGACTCGACGACAGGGAAGCATGGCTACACCTTC
d_gene: TRBD1
abundance: many
v_gene: TRBV6-4
j_gene: TRBJ1-2

CDR3aa: CASSSYPGGRADEQYF
CDR3nt: TGTGCCAGCAGTTCCTACCCTGGCGGGAGGGCCGACGAGCAGTACTTC
d_gene: TRBD2
abundance: many
v_gene: TRBV12-3/TRBV12-4
j_gene: TRBJ2-7

CDR3aa: CASSSGLAGETYEQYF
CDR3nt: TGTGCCAGCAGCTCTGGACTAGCGGGAGAAACCTACGAGCAGTACTTC
d_gene: TRBD2
abundance: many
v_gene: TRBV11-2
j_gene: TRBJ2-7

CDR3aa: CASGRDPDNQETQYF
CDR3nt: TGCGCCAGCGGGAGGGACCCTGACAACCAAGAGACCCAGTACTTC
d_gene: TRBD2
abundance: -
v_gene: TRBV10-2
j_gene: TRBJ2-5

CDR3aa: CASSFQSSYNEQFF
CDR3nt: TGTGCCAGCAGTTTCCAAAGCTCCTACAATGAGCAGTTCTTC
d_gene: -
abundance: -
v_gene: TRBV2
j_gene: TRBJ2-1

CDR3aa: CASSSRGVTGELFF
CDR3nt: TGTGCCAGCAGCTCCAGGGGTGTCACCGGGGAGCTGTTTTTT
d_gene: -
abundance: many
v_gene: TRBV9
j_gene: TRBJ2-2

CDR3aa: CASVTSGWYNEQFF
CDR3nt: TGTGCCAGCGTCACTAGCGGTTGGTACAATGAGCAGTTCTTC
d_gene: TRBD2
abundance: many
v_gene: TRBV28
j_gene: TRBJ2-1

CDR3aa: CASSIGHSNQPQHF
CDR3nt: TGTGCCAGTAGTATCGGGCATAGCAATCAGCCCCAGCATTTT
d_gene: -
abundance: many
v_gene: TRBV19
j_gene: TRBJ1-5

CDR3aa: CSTSGSVSYEQYF
CDR3nt: TGCAGTACGAGCGGGAGTGTTTCCTACGAGCAGTACTTC
d_gene: TRBD2
abundance: medium-sized
v_gene: TRBV20-1
j_gene: TRBJ2-7

CDR3aa: CASSTASGRISYNEQFF
CDR3nt: TGTGCCAGCAGTACCGCTAGCGGGAGAATCTCCTACAATGAGCAGTTCTTC
d_gene: TRBD2
abundance: -
v_gene: TRBV6-5
j_gene: TRBJ2-1

CDR3aa: CSVALRLATGELFF
CDR3nt: TGCAGCGTTGCACTGCGACTAGCGACCGGGGAGCTGTTTTTT
d_gene: TRBD2
abundance: many
v_gene: TRBV29-1
j_gene: TRBJ2-2

CDR3aa: CASSSSQVYGNQPQHF
CDR3nt: TGTGCCAGCAGCTCATCTCAGGTGTATGGCAATCAGCCCCAGCATTTT
d_gene: -
abundance: many
v_gene: TRBV7-8
j_gene: TRBJ1-5

CDR3aa: CAFSENEYEQHF
CDR3nt: TGTGCCTTCAGTGAGAATGAGTACGAGCAGCACTTC
d_gene: -
abundance: -
v_gene: TRBV10-3
j_gene: TRBJ2-7

CDR3aa: CSAARAPIGEQYF
CDR3nt: TGCAGTGCTGCCCGGGCTCCCATTGGGGAGCAGTACTTC
d_gene: -
abundance: many
v_gene: TRBV20-1
j_gene: TRBJ2-7

CDR3aa: CASSSLTGSTDTQYF
CDR3nt: TGCGCCAGCAGCTCCTTGACAGGGAGCACAGATACGCAGTATTTT
d_gene: TRBD1
abundance: many
v_gene: TRBV5-1
j_gene: TRBJ2-3

CDR3aa: CSASSDTSYEPYF
CDR3nt: TGCAGTGCTAGTAGTGACACCTCCTACGAGCCGTACTTC
d_gene: -
abundance: -
v_gene: TRBV20-1
j_gene: TRBJ2-7

CDR3aa: CASSLIYNEQFF
CDR3nt: TGTGCCAGCAGCTTGATATACAATGAGCAGTTCTTC
d_gene: -
abundance: many
v_gene: TRBV5-6
j_gene: TRBJ2-1

CDR3aa: CSVELAGGSTGELFF
CDR3nt: TGCAGCGTCGAACTAGCGGGAGGGTCCACCGGGGAGCTGTTTTTT
d_gene: TRBD2
abundance: many
v_gene: TRBV29-1
j_gene: TRBJ2-2

CDR3aa: CASSESAVAGGPGELFF
CDR3nt: TGCGCCAGCAGTGAGTCGGCGGTAGCGGGAGGGCCCGGGGAGCTGTTTTTT
d_gene: TRBD2
abundance: many
v_gene: TRBV10-2
j_gene: TRBJ2-2

CDR3aa: CASSLLGGRTDTQYF
CDR3nt: TGCGCCAGCAGCTTATTGGGCGGGAGGACAGATACGCAGTATTTT
d_gene: TRBD2
abundance: many
v_gene: TRBV5-1
j_gene: TRBJ2-3